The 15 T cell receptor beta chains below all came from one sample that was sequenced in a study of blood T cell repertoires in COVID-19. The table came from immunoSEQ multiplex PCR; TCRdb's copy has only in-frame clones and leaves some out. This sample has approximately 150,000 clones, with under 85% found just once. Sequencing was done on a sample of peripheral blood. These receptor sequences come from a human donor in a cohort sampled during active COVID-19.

The CDR3 DNA follows: TGTGCCAGCAGGGGGGACAGGGGGATTTTGGAGACCCAGTACTTC. It yields the protein CASRGDRGILETQYF. This chain uses TRBV2 with TRBJ2-5; 11 nucleotides align to TRBD1. CDR1 is SNHLY, CDR2 FYNNEI, per germline. This CDR3 contains 15 residues. J gave up 5 bases and V 6 bases, and 8 bases lay outside the gene matches.

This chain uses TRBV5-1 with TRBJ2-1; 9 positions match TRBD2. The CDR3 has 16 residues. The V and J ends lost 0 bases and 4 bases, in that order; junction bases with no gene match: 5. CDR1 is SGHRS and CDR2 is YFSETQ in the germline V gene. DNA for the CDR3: TGCGCCAGCAGCTTGGGGGCGGGAGGGTGGTACAATGAGCAGTTCTTC. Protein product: CASSLGAGGWYNEQFF.

The CDR3 spells CASSAAGTGYYEQYF. The CDR3 coding sequence is TGTGCCAGCAGCGCTGCCGGGACAGGGTACTACGAGCAGTACTTC. The chain carries TRBV25-1 and TRBJ2-7; 9 nucleotides agree with TRBD1. The V segment lost 6 bases and the J segment 3 bases; nucleotides outside the gene matches: 9. The CDR3 length is 15 residues. Per germline, CDR1 MGHDK and CDR2 SYGVNS.

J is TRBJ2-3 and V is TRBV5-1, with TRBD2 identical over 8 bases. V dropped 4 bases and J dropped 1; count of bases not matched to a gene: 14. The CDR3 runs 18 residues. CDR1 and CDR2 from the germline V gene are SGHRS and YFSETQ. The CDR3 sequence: CASSAGLGGRGGTDTQYF. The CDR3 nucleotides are TGCGCCAGCAGCGCGGGACTAGGCGGGAGAGGTGGCACAGATACGCAGTATTTT.

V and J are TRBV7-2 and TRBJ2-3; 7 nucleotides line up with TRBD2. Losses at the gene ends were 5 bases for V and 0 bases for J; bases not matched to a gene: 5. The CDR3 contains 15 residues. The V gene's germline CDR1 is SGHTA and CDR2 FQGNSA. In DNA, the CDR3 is TGTGCCAGCAGCACTAGCGTGTCTAGCACAGATACGCAGTATTTT. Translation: CASSTSVSSTDTQYF.

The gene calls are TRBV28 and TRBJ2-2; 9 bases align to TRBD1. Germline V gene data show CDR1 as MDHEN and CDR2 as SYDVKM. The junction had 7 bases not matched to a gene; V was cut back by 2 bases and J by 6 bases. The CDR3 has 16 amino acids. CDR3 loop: CASSLAGTGYPGELFF. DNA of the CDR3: TGTGCCAGCAGTTTAGCCGGGACAGGGTATCCCGGGGAGCTGTTTTTT. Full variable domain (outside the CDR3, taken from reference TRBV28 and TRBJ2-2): DVKVTQSSRYLVKRTGEKVFLECVQDMDHENMFWYRQDPGLGLRLIYFSYDVKMKEKGDIPEGYSVSREKKERFSLILESASTNQTSMYLCASSLAGTGYPGELFFGEGSRLTVL.

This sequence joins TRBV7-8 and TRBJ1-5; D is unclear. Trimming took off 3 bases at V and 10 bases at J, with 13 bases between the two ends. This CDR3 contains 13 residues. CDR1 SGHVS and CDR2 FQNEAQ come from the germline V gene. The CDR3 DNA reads TGTGCCAGCAGCTTCACCAGCCGGGAACCCCAGCATTTT. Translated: CASSFTSREPQHF.

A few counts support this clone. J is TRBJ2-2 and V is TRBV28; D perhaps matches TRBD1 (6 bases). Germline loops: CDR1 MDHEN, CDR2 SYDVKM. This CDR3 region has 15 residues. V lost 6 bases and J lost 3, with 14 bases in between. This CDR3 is CASRRGTFDTGELFF. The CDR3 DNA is TGTGCCAGCAGGAGGGGGACATTCGACACCGGGGAGCTGTTTTTT.

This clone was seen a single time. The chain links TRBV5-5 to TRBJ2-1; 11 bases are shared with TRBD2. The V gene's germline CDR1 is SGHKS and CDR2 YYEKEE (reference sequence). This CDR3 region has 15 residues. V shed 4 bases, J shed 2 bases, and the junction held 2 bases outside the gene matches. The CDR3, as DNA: TGTGCCAGCAGCGCGGGACTAGCGGCCTACAATGAGCAGTTCTTC. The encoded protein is CASSAGLAAYNEQFF.

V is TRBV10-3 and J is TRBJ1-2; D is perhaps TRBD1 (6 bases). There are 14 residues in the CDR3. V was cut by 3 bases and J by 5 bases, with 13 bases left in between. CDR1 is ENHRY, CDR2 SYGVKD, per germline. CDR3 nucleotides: TGTGCCATCAGTGAACAGACAGGAGGATATGGCTACACCTTC. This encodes CAISEQTGGYGYTF.

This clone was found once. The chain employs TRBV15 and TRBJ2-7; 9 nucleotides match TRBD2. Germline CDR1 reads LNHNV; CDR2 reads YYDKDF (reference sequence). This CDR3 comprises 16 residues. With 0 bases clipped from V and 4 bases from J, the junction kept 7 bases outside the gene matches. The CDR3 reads CATSRDRGSGSYEQYF. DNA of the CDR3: TGTGCCACCAGCAGAGACAGGGGTAGCGGGAGTTACGAGCAGTACTTC.

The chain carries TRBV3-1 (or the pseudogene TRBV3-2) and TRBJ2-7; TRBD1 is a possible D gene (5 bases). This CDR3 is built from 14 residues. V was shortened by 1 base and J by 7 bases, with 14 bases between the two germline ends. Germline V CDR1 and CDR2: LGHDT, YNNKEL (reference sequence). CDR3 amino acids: CASSQVSPRAEQYF. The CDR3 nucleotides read TGTGCCAGCAGCCAAGTTTCCCCCAGGGCTGAGCAGTACTTC.

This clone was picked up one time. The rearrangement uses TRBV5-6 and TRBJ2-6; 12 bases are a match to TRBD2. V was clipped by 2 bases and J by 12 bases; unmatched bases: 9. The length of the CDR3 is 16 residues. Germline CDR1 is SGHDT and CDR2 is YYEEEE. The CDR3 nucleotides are TGTGCCAGCAGCTTTCGTTCTAGCGGGAGGGATGGCGTCCTGACTTTC. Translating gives CASSFRSSGRDGVLTF.

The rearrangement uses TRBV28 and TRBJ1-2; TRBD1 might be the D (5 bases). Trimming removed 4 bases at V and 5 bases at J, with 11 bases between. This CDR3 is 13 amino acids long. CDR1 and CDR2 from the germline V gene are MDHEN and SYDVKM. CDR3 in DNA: TGTGCCAGCAGTTATGCAGGGAATTATGGCTACACCTTC. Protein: CASSYAGNYGYTF.

The CDR3 loop is CASRRIRSGGDIHNEQFF. The DNA for the CDR3 is TGTGCCAGCAGACGGATAAGATCGGGAGGCGATATTCACAATGAGCAGTTCTTC. V gene TRBV28 combines with J gene TRBJ2-1; TRBD2 matches 7 bases. The trim removed 6 bases at V and 5 bases at J, leaving 19 bases unmatched. Germline loops: CDR1 MDHEN, CDR2 SYDVKM. The CDR3 contains 18 residues.